The 2 T cell receptor beta chains in this list originate from one sample, sequenced in a study of OX40 agonist ivuxolimab in advanced cancers. Measured with immunoSEQ multiplex PCR; TCRdb has only the in-frame clones, and not every one. The table includes approximately 70,000 clones, approximately 80% detected once. Sequencing used CD4+ or CD8+ T cells sorted from blood, obtained in a trial of the OX40 agonist ivuxolimab. The receptors come from an adult with an advanced solid tumor such as melanoma, head and neck, liver or kidney cancer.

This clone appeared once. The gene calls are TRBV30 and TRBJ2-7; 10 nucleotides align to TRBD2. V was clipped by 5 bases and J by 2 bases; unmatched bases: 6. The CDR3 consists of 14 residues. Looked up from germline, CDR1 is GTSNPN and CDR2 is SVGIG (reference sequence). CDR3 coding DNA: TGTGCCTGGGGAGGGACTAGCGTCGCCTACGAGCAGTACTTC. Translation: CAWGGTSVAYEQYF.

The chain uses TRBV28 and TRBJ1-5; D call uncertain. V lost 6 bases, J lost 0 bases, and 9 bases lay in between. Germline CDR1 and CDR2: MDHEN and SYDVKM. This CDR3 spans 14 amino acids. CDR3 region: CASRGSNSNQPQHF. CDR3 nucleotides: TGTGCCAGCAGAGGCTCGAATAGCAATCAGCCCCAGCATTTT.